A selection of T cell receptor beta chains follows, all from one sample in a study of shared T cell receptors in the human thymus. Only in-frame clones appear in the TCRdb table, and some are missing; sequencing was by immunoSEQ multiplex PCR. The sample contains hundreds of thousands of clones, approximately 89% of which appear only once. Another study also made use of these data, one on human thymus T cells.

Source material: thymocytes. Receptors originate from a boy in the first two years of life with a congenital heart defect. Each CDR3 is given with its conserved first and last residue. A D gene is named only where the DNA matches it firmly. Rows give clone size only sometimes, using once, few, many, or a class for an expanded clone.

TRBV5-1	TRBJ2-7	TRBD2	.	CASSLGFGGAQYF	TGCGCCAGCAGCTTGGGATTCGGGGGGGCGCAGTACTTC
TRBV7-2	TRBJ2-2	.	.	CASIEKGLATGELFF	TGTGCCAGCATCGAAAAGGGGCTAGCGACCGGGGAGCTGTTTTTT
TRBV7-8	TRBJ2-2	TRBD2	few	CATSRGARAGGLLSGELFF	TGTGCCACCTCACGTGGGGCCAGGGCGGGAGGTTTACTTTCCGGGGAGCTGTTTTTT
TRBV15	TRBJ2-3	TRBD1	.	CATSRVGQGAGGLITQYF	TGTGCCACCAGCAGAGTGGGACAGGGGGCGGGGGGTTTGATTACGCAGTATTTT
TRBV7-2	TRBJ1-3	.	few	CASSRGTSGNTIYF	TGTGCCAGCAGCCGCGGGACCTCCGGAAACACCATATATTTT
TRBV16	TRBJ1-1	.	.	CASSQWFSIVQGLKHTEAFF	TGTGCCAGCAGCCAATGGTTCAGTATAGTGCAGGGGCTAAAACATACTGAAGCTTTCTTT
TRBV10-3	TRBJ2-1	TRBD2	.	CAIRSDSGSDYNEQFF	TGTGCCATCAGGTCGGATAGCGGGAGTGATTACAATGAGCAGTTCTTC
TRBV27	TRBJ1-1	.	.	CASSPGQGMGMGTEAFF	TGTGCCAGCAGTCCGGGTCAGGGGATGGGGATGGGCACTGAAGCTTTCTTT
TRBV7-8	TRBJ2-7	TRBD2	.	CASSLGIGLAAYEQYF	TGTGCCAGCAGCTTGGGGATCGGACTAGCGGCCTACGAGCAGTACTTC
TRBV6-1	TRBJ1-1	TRBD1	.	CASSEAGDSKNTEAFF	TGTGCCAGCAGTGAAGCAGGGGACAGCAAGAACACTGAAGCTTTCTTT
TRBV21-1	TRBJ2-3	.	.	CASSKDSITDTQYF	TGTGCCAGCAGCAAGGACAGTATCACAGATACGCAGTATTTT
TRBV18	TRBJ2-2	TRBD2	few	CASSPSGEGPTGELFF	TGTGCCAGCTCACCCTCGGGGGAGGGCCCCACCGGGGAGCTGTTTTTT
TRBV5-6	TRBJ1-5	.	.	CASSLAGSQPQHF	TGTGCCAGCAGCTTGGCGGGGAGTCAGCCCCAGCATTTT
TRBV7-9	TRBJ2-7	.	.	CASGFFTGQSSYEQYF	TGTGCCAGCGGTTTCTTTACTGGGCAGAGCTCCTACGAGCAGTACTTC
TRBV30	TRBJ2-3	.	.	CAWSVRETSTDTQYF	TGTGCCTGGAGTGTACGGGAAACCAGCACAGATACGCAGTATTTT
TRBV12-5	TRBJ2-4	.	.	CASGLVRRSGTRKNIQYF	TGTGCTAGTGGTTTGGTACGGAGGAGTGGGACACGCAAAAACATTCAGTACTTC
TRBV7-9	TRBJ1-1	TRBD1	.	CASSLVVPGGLNTEAFF	TGTGCCAGCAGCTTAGTGGTGCCAGGGGGACTGAACACTGAAGCTTTCTTT
TRBV7-6	TRBJ2-7	TRBD1	.	CASSLVYGDRVSEQYF	TGTGCCAGCAGCTTAGTATATGGGGACAGGGTTTCCGAGCAGTACTTC
TRBV27	TRBJ1-1	TRBD1	.	CASSLRTGAKRAFF	TGTGCCAGCAGTTTGCGGACAGGGGCAAAAAGAGCTTTCTTT
TRBV27	TRBJ1-1	TRBD1	.	CASSLWGQRYTEAFF	TGTGCCAGCAGTTTATGGGGACAGAGATACACTGAAGCTTTCTTT
TRBV14	TRBJ2-7	.	.	CASSQVSLENRVYEQYF	TGTGCCAGCAGCCAAGTCTCTCTTGAGAACAGAGTATACGAGCAGTACTTC
TRBV27	TRBJ2-3	TRBD1	.	CASRPIRDRGMPGPDTQYF	TGTGCCAGCAGACCAATCCGGGACAGAGGCATGCCCGGTCCAGATACGCAGTATTTT
TRBV4-1	TRBJ2-7	TRBD2	.	CASSHTQAGAGYEQYF	TGCGCCAGCAGCCATACTCAAGCGGGAGCGGGCTACGAGCAGTACTTC
TRBV9	TRBJ1-6	TRBD1	.	CASSANTGGNSPLHF	TGTGCCAGCAGCGCAAACACAGGGGGCAATTCACCCCTCCACTTT
TRBV5-1	TRBJ1-4	.	.	CASSRVRVLGINEKLFF	TGCGCCAGCAGCCGGGTCAGGGTCTTGGGGATTAATGAAAAACTGTTTTTT
TRBV6-1	TRBJ1-5	.	.	CASSELVGGRESNQPQHF	TGTGCCAGCAGTGAATTAGTGGGGGGTAGGGAGAGCAATCAGCCCCAGCATTTT
TRBV6-1	TRBJ2-5	TRBD1	.	CASTSTGTKEETQYF	TGTGCCAGCACTTCGACAGGGACGAAAGAGGAGACCCAGTACTTC
TRBV27	TRBJ1-5	TRBD1	.	CASSLHKTGNQPQHF	TGTGCCAGCAGCCTACACAAGACAGGGAATCAGCCCCAGCATTTT
TRBV19	TRBJ2-3	.	.	CASSILGTSTDTQYF	TGTGCCAGTAGTATCTTGGGGACTAGCACAGATACGCAGTATTTT
TRBV4-1	TRBJ2-5	TRBD2	.	CASSHAGLAGGSETQYF	TGCGCCAGCAGCCATGCGGGACTAGCGGGAGGGAGCGAGACCCAGTACTTC
TRBV15	TRBJ2-7	.	.	CATSFRGYEQYF	TGTGCCACCAGCTTCCGGGGTTACGAGCAGTACTTC
TRBV19	TRBJ2-1	TRBD1	.	CASSISERRDRAGNEQFF	TGTGCCAGTAGTATCTCGGAGCGACGGGACAGGGCCGGCAATGAGCAGTTCTTC
TRBV5-4	TRBJ2-1	TRBD2	.	CASSLTGGGNEQFF	TGTGCCAGCAGCTTAACCGGGGGGGGGAATGAGCAGTTCTTC
TRBV6-1	TRBJ2-2	.	.	CASSPGGTGGGELFF	TGTGCCAGCAGTCCCGGGGGGACAGGAGGCGGGGAGCTGTTTTTT
TRBV10-3	TRBJ2-1	TRBD2	.	CAISRVRGGAVNEQFF	TGTGCCATCAGCCGAGTCCGGGGGGGGGCAGTGAATGAGCAGTTCTTC
TRBV4-1	TRBJ1-5	.	few	CASSQDAGGPPNQPQHF	TGCGCCAGCAGCCAAGATGCGGGAGGCCCCCCTAATCAGCCCCAGCATTTT
TRBV27	TRBJ1-1	TRBD1	.	CASAKQGRTEAFF	TGTGCCAGCGCAAAACAGGGGCGCACTGAAGCTTTCTTT
TRBV7-9	TRBJ1-2	TRBD1	.	CASSLVEGRGLDGYTF	TGTGCCAGCAGCTTAGTAGAAGGAAGGGGGCTGGATGGCTACACCTTC
TRBV4-1	TRBJ1-1	.	.	CASSPEVGSYTEAFF	TGCGCCAGCAGCCCAGAAGTCGGTTCTTACACTGAAGCTTTCTTT
TRBV9	TRBJ2-1	.	.	CASSVEDRDYNEQFF	TGTGCCAGCAGCGTAGAGGACAGAGACTACAATGAGCAGTTCTTC
TRBV5-1	TRBJ1-1	.	.	CASSLAAAGETEAFF	TGCGCCAGCAGCTTGGCCGCGGCAGGGGAAACTGAAGCTTTCTTT
TRBV7-9	TRBJ2-2	TRBD2	.	CASSSGTSGRRVLAGELFF	TGTGCCAGCAGCTCCGGGACTAGCGGGAGAAGAGTGTTGGCCGGGGAGCTGTTTTTT
TRBV5-1	TRBJ2-7	TRBD1	.	CASSPGQGNHEQYF	TGCGCCAGCAGCCCGGGACAGGGGAACCACGAGCAGTACTTC
TRBV5-6	TRBJ2-7	TRBD1	.	CASSLPTGGEQYF	TGTGCCAGCAGCTTGCCAACAGGGGGCGAGCAGTACTTC
TRBV6-1	TRBJ1-3	TRBD1	.	CASSPTGAGNTIYF	TGTGCCAGCAGCCCGACAGGGGCTGGAAACACCATATATTTT
TRBV11-2	TRBJ1-3	.	once	CASSLDSGSSGNTIYF	TGTGCCAGCAGCTTAGATAGCGGGAGCTCTGGAAACACCATATATTTT
TRBV5-8	TRBJ2-7	.	.	CASSRSPGTQTYEQYF	TGTGCCAGCAGCCGGAGTCCCGGGACTCAAACCTACGAGCAGTACTTC
TRBV7-6	TRBJ2-1	TRBD2	.	CASSLSGGTAGEQFF	TGTGCCAGCAGCCTTAGCGGGGGTACTGCAGGGGAGCAGTTCTTC
TRBV6-6	TRBJ2-7	.	.	CASSYPKAGKTYEQYF	TGTGCCAGCAGTTACCCTAAGGCGGGGAAGACCTACGAGCAGTACTTC
TRBV7-2	TRBJ1-5	.	.	CASSLVVQGQPQHF	TGTGCCAGCAGCTTAGTGGTACAGGGCCAGCCCCAGCATTTT